These 30 T cell receptor beta chains were sequenced from one sample in a study of cytomegalovirus exposure and HLA in healthy donors. 60 Vbeta and 13 Jbeta primers were used in PCR. Using immunoSEQ multiplex PCR, the repertoire was profiled, and TCRdb retains in-frame clones only, with some absent. The data hold 130,000 or so clones, with 80% observed a single time. The sample was PBMCs. These receptors all stem from a man aged 30 to 39 in good health and CMV-seronegative.

V usage is TRBV7-2 and J usage is TRBJ1-6; D gene ambiguous. The germline V gene encodes CDR1 SGHTA and CDR2 FQGNSA. V shed 4 bases and J shed 8 bases, with 6 bases lying between them. CDR3 size: 12 residues. CDR3 nucleotide sequence: TGTGCCAGCAGCTCAGGTGATTCACCCCTCCACTTT. This codes for CASSSGDSPLHF.

This clone was counted only a few times. The chain carries TRBV28 and TRBJ2-7; 11 nucleotides match TRBD1. From germline, CDR1 is MDHEN and CDR2 SYDVKM. The CDR3 has 16 residues. Trimming took 5 bases from V and 4 from J; bases not matched to a gene: 10. Here the CDR3 reads CASSAASGQGAYEQYF. CDR3 nucleotide sequence: TGTGCCAGCAGTGCCGCCTCCGGACAGGGGGCTTACGAGCAGTACTTC.

V usage is TRBV2 and J usage is TRBJ2-1; 11 bases line up with TRBD1. The CDR3 covers 15 residues. Germline values: CDR1 SNHLY, CDR2 FYNNEI. V lost 6 bases, J lost 6 bases, and 7 bases stayed unmatched. Here the CDR3 DNA reads TGTGCCAGCAGGGCGGACAGGGGGCGGGTCAATGAGCAGTTCTTC. Protein: CASRADRGRVNEQFF.

The sample holds a few counts of this clone. The chain joins TRBV7-2 to TRBJ1-2, with TRBD1 as a possible D gene (5 bases). Trimming removed 4 bases from V and 5 bases from J, with 11 bases in between. The germline gives CDR1 SGHTA, CDR2 FQGNSA. The CDR3 extends over 13 amino acids. CDR3 sequence reads: CASSSRARYGYTF. In nucleotides, the CDR3 is TGTGCCAGCAGCTCCAGGGCGCGGTATGGCTACACCTTC.

This clone was seen only a few times. The V gene is TRBV10-1, the J gene TRBJ2-7; the D gene is possibly TRBD1 (5 bases). The CDR3 has 14 residues. Germline V lookup: CDR1 WNHNN, CDR2 SYGVQD (reference sequence). Trimming stripped 6 bases from V and 6 bases from J, with 18 bases between. Here the CDR3 DNA reads TGCGCCAGCAGCGATCAGGGTGGGTCGGTCGAGCAGTACTTC. It encodes CASSDQGGSVEQYF.

This chain uses TRBV6-5 with TRBJ2-2; D is unresolved. The germline V and J ends were trimmed by 6 bases and 5 bases, with 7 bases remaining between them. Germline CDR1 MNHEY, CDR2 SVGAGI. The CDR3 extends over 12 amino acids. The CDR3 reads CASRIMTGELFF. The CDR3 nucleotides are TGTGCCAGCAGAATTATGACCGGGGAGCTGTTTTTT.

The V call is TRBV7-9, the J call TRBJ1-4, with D unresolved. The CDR3 length is 12 residues. Germline CDR1 is SEHNR and CDR2 is FQNEAQ (reference sequence). V dropped 1 base and J dropped 8 bases, with 5 bases sitting between them. CDR3 coding DNA: TGTGCCAGCAGCTTAGTCGGGGAAAAACTGTTTTTT. This gives the protein CASSLVGEKLFF.

V is TRBV6-5 and J is TRBJ1-1; D call uncertain. This CDR3 is built from 13 residues. V lost 7 bases and J 1 base, leaving 10 bases between the germline ends. Germline CDR1 MNHEY, CDR2 SVGAGI. CDR3 protein: CASTAPENTEAFF. The CDR3 coding sequence is TGTGCCAGCACCGCCCCAGAGAACACTGAAGCTTTCTTT.

The chain joins TRBV28 to TRBJ2-7; possibly TRBD2 for D (5 bases). The CDR3 spans 13 residues. Germline V gives CDR1 MDHEN, CDR2 SYDVKM. V lost 1 base to trimming and J lost 3 bases, with 7 bases between them. CDR3 coding DNA: TGTGCCAGCAGTTTATCTGGAGGCTACGAGCAGTACTTC. It specifies CASSLSGGYEQYF.

This clone was detected once. The chain has TRBV5-4 and TRBJ2-7, with D possibly matching TRBD1 (6 bases). V was shortened by 2 bases and J by 4 bases, with 16 bases between the two germline ends. The CDR3 extends over 15 amino acids. In germline, CDR1 is SGHNT, CDR2 YYREEE (reference sequence). The CDR3 here is CASSFRGMKPYEQYF. The CDR3 nucleotides are TGTGCCAGCAGCTTTAGGGGGATGAAGCCTTACGAGCAGTACTTC.

The chain has TRBV5-1 and TRBJ2-6, with TRBD2 matching 10 bases. The V gene end was trimmed by 3 bases and the J gene end by 0 bases; junction bases not matched to a gene: 3. The length of the CDR3 is 17 residues. Germline V gene lookup returns CDR1 SGHRS and CDR2 YFSETQ. The CDR3 bases are TGCGCCAGCAGCTCGACTAGCGGGCACTCTGGGGCCAACGTCCTGACTTTC. It yields the protein CASSSTSGHSGANVLTF.

The chain links TRBV29-1 to TRBJ2-7; tentatively, D is TRBD2 (7 bases). This CDR3 is 12 amino acids long. Trimming took 7 bases from V and 5 from J, leaving 15 bases between them. Germline values: CDR1 SQVTM, CDR2 ANQGSEA. CDR3 residues: CSAGWGGHEQYF. CDR3 coding DNA: TGCAGCGCCGGATGGGGGGGCCACGAGCAGTACTTC.

V is TRBV19 and J is TRBJ1-5; 8 bases match TRBD1. V lost 7 bases and J lost 1; bases outside the gene matches: 6. CDR1 is LNHDA, CDR2 SQIVND, per germline (reference sequence). The CDR3 is 15 amino acids. The CDR3, as DNA: TGTGCCAGTAATACCCAGGGGGCGAGCAATCAGCCCCAGCATTTT. This gives the protein CASNTQGASNQPQHF.

The V and J genes are TRBV30 and TRBJ2-3, with 10 positions matching TRBD2. CDR1 is GTSNPN, CDR2 SVGIG, per germline (reference sequence). This CDR3 is 16 amino acids long. With V trimmed by 3 bases and J by 4 bases, 10 bases remained unmatched. CDR3: CAWRSGRAVNADTQYF. CDR3 sequence (DNA): TGTGCCTGGAGGAGCGGGAGGGCCGTAAACGCAGATACGCAGTATTTT.

The chain couples TRBV6-1 to TRBJ1-2; TRBD1 aligns across 9 bases. The junction had 2 bases not matched to a gene; V was cut back by 1 base and J by 5 bases. The CDR3 contains 14 residues. Per the germline V gene, CDR1 is MNHNS and CDR2 is SASEGT. The CDR3 coding sequence is TGTGCCAGCAGTGAAGGTGGGACAGGGTATGGCTACACCTTC. Protein sequence: CASSEGGTGYGYTF.

This clone was observed once. The gene calls are TRBV11-2 and TRBJ2-5; TRBD1 matches at 7 bases. Germline CDR1 reads SGHAT; CDR2 reads FQNNGV. The V segment lost 4 bases and the J segment 5 bases; nucleotides outside the gene matches: 19. The CDR3 loop spans 18 amino acids. CDR3 coding DNA: TGTGCCAGCAGCTCCTTATGGGGGACAGCCACAGAGACGGAGACCCAGTACTTC. Protein product: CASSSLWGTATETETQYF. Supplemented by reference TRBV11-2 and TRBJ2-5, the full variable domain reads EAGVAQSPRYKIIEKRQSVAFWCNPISGHATLYWYQQILGQGPKLLIQFQNNGVVDDSQLPKDRFSAERLKGVDSTLKIQPAKLEDSAVYLCASSSLWGTATETETQYFGPGTRLLVL.

This clone was counted between two and nine times. The V call is TRBV6-1, the J call TRBJ1-3; maybe TRBD1 (5 bases). This CDR3 has 15 amino acids. V was shortened by 2 bases and J by 0 bases, with 8 bases between the two germline ends. Germline V lookup: CDR1 MNHNS, CDR2 SASEGT. CDR3 in amino acids: CASSELGGSGNTIYF. The CDR3 coding sequence is TGTGCCAGCAGTGAACTCGGGGGCTCTGGAAACACCATATATTTT.

This clone was picked up a small number of times. The rearrangement uses TRBV2 and TRBJ1-1, with D possibly matching TRBD1 (6 bases). This CDR3 has 14 residues. The germline V gene has CDR1 SNHLY and CDR2 FYNNEI. Trimming removed 6 bases at V and 8 bases at J, with 19 bases between. Written as DNA, the CDR3 is TGTGCCAGCAGAGTCGACAGGCTGGTGTGGGAAGCTTTCTTT. This encodes CASRVDRLVWEAFF.

The gene calls are TRBV28 and TRBJ2-7; D ambiguous. The CDR3 runs 13 residues. CDR1 and CDR2 from the germline V gene are MDHEN and SYDVKM. V was clipped by 2 bases and J by 1 base, with 6 bases between them. The CDR3 here is CASSLPRSYEQYF. In nucleotides, the CDR3 is TGTGCCAGCAGTTTACCCAGGTCCTACGAGCAGTACTTC.

The chain couples TRBV7-3 to TRBJ2-2; D might be TRBD2 (6 bases). This CDR3 has 16 amino acids. Germline V lookup: CDR1 SGHTA, CDR2 FQGTGA. V shed 2 bases and J shed 4 bases, with 14 bases lying between them. The CDR3 nucleotides read TGTGCCAGCAGCTTACTCGGGAGTCTGGGCACCGGGGAGCTGTTTTTT. Amino acid sequence: CASSLLGSLGTGELFF. Combining the CDR3 with reference TRBV7-3 and TRBJ2-2 gives the whole variable domain GAGVSQTPSNKVTEKGKYVELRCDPISGHTALYWYRQSLGQGPEFLIYFQGTGAADDSGLPNDRFFAVRPEGSVSTLKIQRTERGDSAVYLCASSLLGSLGTGELFFGEGSRLTVL.

The CDR3 is CASSGPQGSQHTEAFF. The CDR3 bases are TGTGCCAGCAGCGGACCCCAGGGGTCTCAACACACTGAAGCTTTCTTT. This sequence joins TRBV9 and TRBJ1-1, with a possible D match to TRBD1 (6 bases). The germline V gene encodes CDR1 SGDLS and CDR2 YYNGEE. V lost 3 bases to trimming and J lost 3 bases, with 18 bases between them. The length of the CDR3 is 16 residues. The complete variable domain, with remaining parts taken from reference TRBV9 and TRBJ1-1, reads DSGVTQTPKHLITATGQRVTLRCSPRSGDLSVYWYQQSLDQGLQFLIQYYNGEERAKGNILERFSAQQFPDLHSELNLSSLELGDSALYFCASSGPQGSQHTEAFFGQGTRLTVV.

The rearrangement links TRBV7-9 to TRBJ2-3; tentatively, D is TRBD1 (5 bases). Trimming removed 0 bases at V and 1 base at J, with 11 bases between. The CDR3 contains 16 residues. The V gene's germline CDR1 is SEHNR and CDR2 FQNEAQ (reference sequence). CDR3 amino acids: CASSLAQAWGTDTQYF. The CDR3 bases are TGTGCCAGCAGCTTAGCACAGGCGTGGGGCACAGATACGCAGTATTTT.

This clone was recorded once. J is TRBJ1-5 and V is TRBV25-1; 7 bases are shared with TRBD1. Germline V gene sequence: CDR1 MGHDK, CDR2 SYGVNS. V lost 1 base to trimming and J lost 2 bases; unmatched junction nucleotides: 8. CDR3 length equals 17 residues. CDR3 protein: CASSESRRQGGNQPQHF. In nucleotides, the CDR3 is TGTGCCAGCAGTGAATCCCGCCGACAGGGTGGCAATCAGCCCCAGCATTTT.

This CDR3 is CASSAGLAGGPLETQYF. Here the CDR3 DNA reads TGCGCCAGCAGCGCGGGACTAGCGGGGGGGCCCTTGGAGACCCAGTACTTC. The J gene is TRBJ2-5, the V gene TRBV5-1; the match to TRBD2 covers 16 bases. The CDR3 consists of 17 residues. V was clipped by 4 bases and J by 5 bases; unmatched bases: 8. The germline CDR1 and CDR2 sequences are SGHRS and YFSETQ.

This chain joins TRBV5-4 and TRBJ2-7, with a tentative D call TRBD1 (6 bases). This CDR3 region has 15 residues. Per germline, CDR1 SGHNT and CDR2 YYREEE (reference sequence). The V end was cut by 2 bases, the J end by 2 bases, with 14 bases between. The CDR3 DNA reads as TGTGCCAGCAGCTTTACCGAGAAGGGGGCCTACGAGCAGTACTTC. Translating gives CASSFTEKGAYEQYF. The variable domain in full, completed from reference TRBV5-4 and TRBJ2-7, reads ETGVTQSPTHLIKTRGQQVTLRCSSQSGHNTVSWYQQALGQGPQFIFQYYREEENGRGNFPPRFSGLQFPNYSSELNVNALELDDSALYLCASSFTEKGAYEQYFGPGTRLTVT.

The chain combines TRBV2 with TRBJ2-2, with no clear D. From germline, CDR1 is SNHLY and CDR2 FYNNEI. Trimming cost V 10 bases and J 5 bases, with 8 bases left between them. The CDR3 is made up of 11 amino acids. The CDR3 DNA sequence: TGTGCCACACAAAATACCGGGGAGCTGTTTTTT. This codes for CATQNTGELFF.

V gene TRBV25-1 combines with J gene TRBJ1-1; 7 nucleotides match TRBD1. The CDR3 length is 17 residues. Germline V gene data show CDR1 as MGHDK and CDR2 as SYGVNS. V trimming: 8 bases; J trimming: 0 bases; junction bases outside the gene matches: 15. CDR3 bases: TGTGCCAGCTCAACTCTCACAGGGGTCCCCCTGAACACTGAAGCTTTCTTT. Amino acids: CASSTLTGVPLNTEAFF.

This clone turned up a few times. This chain uses TRBV6-6 with TRBJ1-4; D gene uncertain. CDR1 MNHNY and CDR2 SVGAGI come from the germline V gene (reference sequence). V lost 3 bases and J 7 bases, leaving 9 bases between the germline ends. This CDR3 spans 13 amino acids. In nucleotides, the CDR3 is TGTGCCAGCAGTTATGGGAGCGGTGAAAAACTGTTTTTT. Translation gives CASSYGSGEKLFF.

CDR3 in amino acids: CASSQQRLIDTQYF. Written as DNA, the CDR3 is TGCGCCAGCAGCCAACAAAGACTGATAGATACGCAGTATTTT. The chain has TRBV4-3 and TRBJ2-3, with D uncertain. V lost 2 bases and J 5 bases, leaving 11 bases between the germline ends. Germline lookup yields CDR1 LGHNA and CDR2 YSLEER. The CDR3 sequence is 14 residues long.

V is TRBV5-1 and J is TRBJ1-1; 7 positions agree with TRBD1. The V gene's germline CDR1 is SGHRS and CDR2 YFSETQ. The CDR3 runs to 13 residues. V lost 2 bases, J lost 4 bases, and 2 bases stayed unmatched. Here the CDR3 DNA reads TGCGCCAGCAGCTTACAGGGGTCCACTGAAGCTTTCTTT. This gives the protein CASSLQGSTEAFF.